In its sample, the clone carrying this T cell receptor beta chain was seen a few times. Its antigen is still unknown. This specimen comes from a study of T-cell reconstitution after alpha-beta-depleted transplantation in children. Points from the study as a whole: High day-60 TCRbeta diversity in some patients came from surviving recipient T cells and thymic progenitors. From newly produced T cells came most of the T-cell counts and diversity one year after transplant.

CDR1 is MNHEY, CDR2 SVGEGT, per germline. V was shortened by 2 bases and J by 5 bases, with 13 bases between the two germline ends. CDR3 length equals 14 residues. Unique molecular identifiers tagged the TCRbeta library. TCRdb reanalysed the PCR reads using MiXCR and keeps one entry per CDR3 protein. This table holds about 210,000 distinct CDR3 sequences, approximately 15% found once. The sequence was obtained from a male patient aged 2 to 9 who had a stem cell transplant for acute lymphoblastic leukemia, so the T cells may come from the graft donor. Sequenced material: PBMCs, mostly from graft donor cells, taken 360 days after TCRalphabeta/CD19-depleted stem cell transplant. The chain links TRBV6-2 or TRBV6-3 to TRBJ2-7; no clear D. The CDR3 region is CASSYGEISDEQYF. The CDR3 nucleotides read TGTGCCAGCAGTTACGGGGAAATAAGCGACGAGCAGTACTTC.